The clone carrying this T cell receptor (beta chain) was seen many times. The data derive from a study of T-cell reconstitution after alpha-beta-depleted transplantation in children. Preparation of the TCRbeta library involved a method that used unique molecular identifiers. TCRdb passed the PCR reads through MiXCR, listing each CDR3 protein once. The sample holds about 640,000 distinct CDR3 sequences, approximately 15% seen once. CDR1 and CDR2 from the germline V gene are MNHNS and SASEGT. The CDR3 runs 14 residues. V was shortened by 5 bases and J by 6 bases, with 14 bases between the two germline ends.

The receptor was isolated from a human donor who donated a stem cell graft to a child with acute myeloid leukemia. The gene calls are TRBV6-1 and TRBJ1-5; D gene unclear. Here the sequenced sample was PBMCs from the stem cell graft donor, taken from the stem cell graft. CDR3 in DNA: TGTGCCAGCAGTCGGATGGTCGGTGTTCAGCCCCAGCATTTT. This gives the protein CASSRMVGVQPQHF.